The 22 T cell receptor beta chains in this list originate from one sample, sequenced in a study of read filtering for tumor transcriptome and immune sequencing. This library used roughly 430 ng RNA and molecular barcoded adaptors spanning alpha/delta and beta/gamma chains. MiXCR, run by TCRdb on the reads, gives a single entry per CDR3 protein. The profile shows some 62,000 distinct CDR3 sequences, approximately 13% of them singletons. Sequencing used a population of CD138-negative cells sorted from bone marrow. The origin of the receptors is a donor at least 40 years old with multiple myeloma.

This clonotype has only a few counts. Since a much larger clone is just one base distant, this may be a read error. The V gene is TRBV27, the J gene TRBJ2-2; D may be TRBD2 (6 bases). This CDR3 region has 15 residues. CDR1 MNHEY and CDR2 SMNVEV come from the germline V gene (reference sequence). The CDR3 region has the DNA TGTGCCAGCAGTTTAGTGCTAGATGAGCCCGGGGGGCTGTTTTTT. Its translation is CASSLVLDEPGGLFF.

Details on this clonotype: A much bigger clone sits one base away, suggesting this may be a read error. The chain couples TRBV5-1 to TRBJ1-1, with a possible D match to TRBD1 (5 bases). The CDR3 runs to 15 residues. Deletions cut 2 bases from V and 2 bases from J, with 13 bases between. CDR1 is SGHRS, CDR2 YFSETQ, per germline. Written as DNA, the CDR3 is TGCGCCAGCAGCTTAACTGGGGCGGGAAACACTGAAGCTTTCTTT. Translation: CASSLTGAGNTEAFF.

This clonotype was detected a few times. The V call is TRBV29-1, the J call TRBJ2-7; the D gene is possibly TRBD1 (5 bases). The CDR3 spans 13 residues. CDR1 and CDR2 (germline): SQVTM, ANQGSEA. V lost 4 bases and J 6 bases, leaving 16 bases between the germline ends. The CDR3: CSVVGAGRVEQYF. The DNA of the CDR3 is TGCAGCGTTGTTGGTGCAGGGCGTGTCGAGCAGTACTTC.

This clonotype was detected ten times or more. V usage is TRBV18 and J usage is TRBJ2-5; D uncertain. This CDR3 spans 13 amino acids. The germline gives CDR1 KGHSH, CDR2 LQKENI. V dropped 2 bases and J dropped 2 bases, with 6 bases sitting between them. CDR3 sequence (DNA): TGTGCCAGCTCACCAAGCAAGCAAGAGACCCAGTACTTC. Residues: CASSPSKQETQYF.

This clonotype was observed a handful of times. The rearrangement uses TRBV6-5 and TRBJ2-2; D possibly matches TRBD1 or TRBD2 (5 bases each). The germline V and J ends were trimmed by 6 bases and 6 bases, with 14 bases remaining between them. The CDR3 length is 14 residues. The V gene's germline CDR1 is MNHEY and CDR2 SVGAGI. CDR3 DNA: TGTGCCAGCAGCCGCCCCGAGGGACCCGGGGAGCTGTTTTTT. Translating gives CASSRPEGPGELFF.

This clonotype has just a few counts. CDR3 protein: CASSEEGQGIYSNQPQHF. The CDR3 nucleotides read TGTGCCAGCAGTGAAGAGGGCCAGGGCATCTATAGCAATCAGCCCCAGCATTTT. The chain employs TRBV6-1 and TRBJ1-5; weak D call: TRBD1 (5 bases). Germline assignment: CDR1 MNHNS and CDR2 SASEGT. The CDR3 has 18 residues. V shed 1 base and J shed 0 bases, with 16 bases lying between them.

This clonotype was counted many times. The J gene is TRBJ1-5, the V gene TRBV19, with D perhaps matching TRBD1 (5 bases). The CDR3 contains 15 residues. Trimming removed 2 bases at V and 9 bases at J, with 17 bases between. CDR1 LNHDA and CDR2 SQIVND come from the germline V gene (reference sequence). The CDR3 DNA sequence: TGTGCCAGTAGTATACCGGGGACGGGGGTAGGGCCCCAGCATTTT. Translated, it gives CASSIPGTGVGPQHF. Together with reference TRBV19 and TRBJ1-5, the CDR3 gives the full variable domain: DGGITQSPKYLFRKEGQNVTLSCEQNLNHDAMYWYRQDPGQGLRLIYYSQIVNDFQKGDIAEGYSVSREKKESFPLTVTSAQKNPTAFYLCASSIPGTGVGPQHFGDGTRLSIL.

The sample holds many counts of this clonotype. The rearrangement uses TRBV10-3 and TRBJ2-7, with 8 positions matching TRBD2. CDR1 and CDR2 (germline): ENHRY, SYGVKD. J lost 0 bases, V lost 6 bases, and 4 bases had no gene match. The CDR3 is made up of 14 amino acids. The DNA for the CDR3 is TGTGCCATCAGGGTAGCGGGGTCCTCCTACGAGCAGTACTTC. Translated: CAIRVAGSSYEQYF.

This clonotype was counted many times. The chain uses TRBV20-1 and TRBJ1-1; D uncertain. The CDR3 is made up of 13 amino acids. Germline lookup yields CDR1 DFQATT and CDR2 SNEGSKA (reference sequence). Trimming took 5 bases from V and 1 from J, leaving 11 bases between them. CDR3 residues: CSARRQGNTEAFF. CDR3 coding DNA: TGCAGTGCTCGTCGACAAGGGAACACTGAAGCTTTCTTT.

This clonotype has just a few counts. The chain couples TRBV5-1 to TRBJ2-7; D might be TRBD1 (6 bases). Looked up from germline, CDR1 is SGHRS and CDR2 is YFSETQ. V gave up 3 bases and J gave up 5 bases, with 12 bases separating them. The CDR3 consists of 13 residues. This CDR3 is CASSYSRGDEQYF. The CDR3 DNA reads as TGCGCCAGCAGCTACAGCAGGGGCGACGAGCAGTACTTC.

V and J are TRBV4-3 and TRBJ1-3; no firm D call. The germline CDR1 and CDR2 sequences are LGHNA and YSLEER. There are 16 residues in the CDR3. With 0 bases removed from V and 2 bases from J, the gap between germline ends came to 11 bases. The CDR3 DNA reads TGCGCCAGCAGCCAAGATCGAGCGGGGACTGGAAACACCATATATTTT. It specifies CASSQDRAGTGNTIYF.

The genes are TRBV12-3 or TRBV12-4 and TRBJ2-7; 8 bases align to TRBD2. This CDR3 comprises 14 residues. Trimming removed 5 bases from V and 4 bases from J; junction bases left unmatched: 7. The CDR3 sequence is CASSRAGVEYEQYF. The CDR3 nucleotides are TGTGCCAGCAGTCGAGCGGGAGTGGAGTACGAGCAGTACTTC.

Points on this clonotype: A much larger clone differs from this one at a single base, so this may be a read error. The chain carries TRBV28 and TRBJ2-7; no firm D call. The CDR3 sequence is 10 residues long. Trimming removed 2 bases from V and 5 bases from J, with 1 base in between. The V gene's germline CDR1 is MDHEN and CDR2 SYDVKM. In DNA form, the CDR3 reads TGTGCCAGCAGTTTACACGAGCAGTACTTC. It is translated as CASSLHEQYF. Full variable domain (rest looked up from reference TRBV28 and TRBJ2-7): DVKVTQSSRYLVKRTGEKVFLECVQDMDHENMFWYRQDPGLGLRLIYFSYDVKMKEKGDIPEGYSVSREKKERFSLILESASTNQTSMYLCASSLHEQYFGPGTRLTVT.

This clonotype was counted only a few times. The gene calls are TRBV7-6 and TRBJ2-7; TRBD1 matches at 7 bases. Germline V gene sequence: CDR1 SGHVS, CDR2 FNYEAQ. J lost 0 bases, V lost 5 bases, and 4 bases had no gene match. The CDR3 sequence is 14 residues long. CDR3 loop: CASSRTGSSYEQYF. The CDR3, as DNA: TGTGCCAGCAGCAGGACAGGTAGCTCCTACGAGCAGTACTTC.

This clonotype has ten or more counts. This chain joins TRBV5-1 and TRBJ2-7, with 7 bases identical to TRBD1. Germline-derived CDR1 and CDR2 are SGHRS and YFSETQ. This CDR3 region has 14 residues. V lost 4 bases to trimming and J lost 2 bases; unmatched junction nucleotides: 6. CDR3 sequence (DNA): TGCGCCAGCAGCCTCAGACAGGGCCCCTACGAGCAGTACTTC. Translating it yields CASSLRQGPYEQYF.

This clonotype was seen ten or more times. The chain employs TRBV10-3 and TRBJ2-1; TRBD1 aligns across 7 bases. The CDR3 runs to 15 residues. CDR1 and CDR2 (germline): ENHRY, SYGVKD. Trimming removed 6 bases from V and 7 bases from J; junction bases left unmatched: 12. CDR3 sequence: CAIRQRGDRGNEQFF. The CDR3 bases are TGTGCCATCAGGCAAAGAGGGGACAGAGGAAATGAGCAGTTCTTC.

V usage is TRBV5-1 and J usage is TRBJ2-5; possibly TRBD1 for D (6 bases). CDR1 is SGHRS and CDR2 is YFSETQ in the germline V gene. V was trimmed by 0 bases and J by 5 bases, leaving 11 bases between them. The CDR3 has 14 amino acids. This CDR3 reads CASSLESGVETQYF. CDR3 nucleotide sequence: TGCGCCAGCAGCTTGGAGTCAGGGGTTGAGACCCAGTACTTC.

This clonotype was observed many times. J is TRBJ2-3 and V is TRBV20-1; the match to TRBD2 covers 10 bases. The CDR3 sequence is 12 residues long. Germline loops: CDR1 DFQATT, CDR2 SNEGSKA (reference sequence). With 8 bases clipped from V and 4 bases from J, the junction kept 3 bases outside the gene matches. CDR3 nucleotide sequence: TGCAGTACTCTAGCGGGAGCAGATACGCAGTATTTT. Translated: CSTLAGADTQYF.

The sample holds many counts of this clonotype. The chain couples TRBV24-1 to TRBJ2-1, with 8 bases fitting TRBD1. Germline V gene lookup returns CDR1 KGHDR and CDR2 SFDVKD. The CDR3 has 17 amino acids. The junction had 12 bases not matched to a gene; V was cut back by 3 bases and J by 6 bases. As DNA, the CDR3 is TGTGCCACCAGTGATCCACGGAACGGACAGGGCTCCAATGAGCAGTTCTTC. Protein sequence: CATSDPRNGQGSNEQFF.

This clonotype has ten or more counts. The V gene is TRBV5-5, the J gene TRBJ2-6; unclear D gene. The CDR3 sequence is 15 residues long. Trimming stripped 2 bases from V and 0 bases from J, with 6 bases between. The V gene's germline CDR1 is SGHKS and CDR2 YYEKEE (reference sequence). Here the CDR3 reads CASSFGSSGANVLTF. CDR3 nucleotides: TGTGCCAGCAGCTTCGGTAGCTCTGGGGCCAACGTCCTGACTTTC.

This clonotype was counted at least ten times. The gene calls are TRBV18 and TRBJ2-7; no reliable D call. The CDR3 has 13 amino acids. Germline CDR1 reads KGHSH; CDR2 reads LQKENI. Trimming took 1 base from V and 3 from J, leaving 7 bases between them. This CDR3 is CASSPRDGYEQYF. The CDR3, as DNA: TGTGCCAGCTCACCACGAGACGGCTACGAGCAGTACTTC.

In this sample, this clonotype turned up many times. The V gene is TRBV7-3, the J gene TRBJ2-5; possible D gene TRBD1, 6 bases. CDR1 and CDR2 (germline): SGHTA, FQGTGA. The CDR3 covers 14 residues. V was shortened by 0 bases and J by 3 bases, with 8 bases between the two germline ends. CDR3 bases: TGTGCCAGCAGCTTAACCAGGGGAGAAGAGACCCAGTACTTC. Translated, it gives CASSLTRGEETQYF.